This TCR beta chain was obtained from a study of blood T cell repertoires in COVID-19. Study as a whole: Samples of COVID-19 (acute and convalescent) were obtained from the United States, Italy and Spain.

The table came from immunoSEQ multiplex PCR; TCRdb's copy has only in-frame clones and leaves some out. The sample yields about 240,000 clones, roughly 80% seen once. Trimming took 4 bases from V and 0 from J, leaving 16 bases between them. Per the germline V gene, CDR1 is SGHRS and CDR2 is YFSETQ. The CDR3 is made up of 17 amino acids. The sequenced sample was peripheral blood. The clonotype comes from a woman aged 18-30 years with acute or convalescent COVID-19. The rearrangement links TRBV5-1 to TRBJ1-4, with D perhaps matching TRBD1 (5 bases). CDR3 in amino acids: CASSLAVGPATNEKLFF. The CDR3 bases are TGCGCCAGCAGCCTGGCGGTGGGGCCAGCAACTAATGAAAAACTGTTTTTT.